What follows describes a single T cell receptor (beta chain). Its antigen is undetermined. This CDR3 has 18 amino acids. CDR1 SGHNT and CDR2 YENEEA come from the germline V gene. V dropped 6 bases and J dropped 5 bases, with 29 bases sitting between them. This entry belongs to a study of cytomegalovirus exposure and HLA in healthy donors. Study observations and caveats: Later, an analysis found that TCR clusters from the first cohort tended to co-occur in the roughly 120 validation repertoires.

Measured with immunoSEQ multiplex PCR; TCRdb has only the in-frame clones, and not every one. The sample has 60,000 to 80,000 clones, 85% seen once. The source of this sequence is a man in his thirties or forties in good health and CMV-seronegative. This sequence joins TRBV11-3 and TRBJ2-7, with a tentative D call TRBD1 (7 bases). Sequencing input: PBMCs. This chain's CDR3 is CASSKYFPAGTDLNEQYF. In DNA form, the CDR3 reads TGTGCCAGCAGTAAATATTTCCCGGCGGGGACAGACCTTAACGAGCAGTACTTC.